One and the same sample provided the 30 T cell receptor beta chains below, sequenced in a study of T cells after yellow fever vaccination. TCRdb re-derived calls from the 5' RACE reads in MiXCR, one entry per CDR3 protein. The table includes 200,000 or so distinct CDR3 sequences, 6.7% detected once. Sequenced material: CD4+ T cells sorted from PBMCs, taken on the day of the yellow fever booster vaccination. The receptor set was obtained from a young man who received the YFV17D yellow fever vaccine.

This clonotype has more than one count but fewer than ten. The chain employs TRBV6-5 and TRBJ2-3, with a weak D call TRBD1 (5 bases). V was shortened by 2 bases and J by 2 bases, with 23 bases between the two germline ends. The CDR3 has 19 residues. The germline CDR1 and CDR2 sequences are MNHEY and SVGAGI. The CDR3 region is CASSYTAYPQGRDTDTQYF. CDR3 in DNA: TGTGCCAGCAGTTACACAGCTTATCCTCAGGGAAGGGACACAGATACGCAGTATTTT.

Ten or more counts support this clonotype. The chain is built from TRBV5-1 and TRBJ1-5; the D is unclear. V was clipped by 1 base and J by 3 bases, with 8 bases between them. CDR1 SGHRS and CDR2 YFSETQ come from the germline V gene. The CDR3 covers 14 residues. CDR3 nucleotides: TGCGCCAGCAGCTTGTCCGGGAACAATCAGCCCCAGCATTTT. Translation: CASSLSGNNQPQHF.

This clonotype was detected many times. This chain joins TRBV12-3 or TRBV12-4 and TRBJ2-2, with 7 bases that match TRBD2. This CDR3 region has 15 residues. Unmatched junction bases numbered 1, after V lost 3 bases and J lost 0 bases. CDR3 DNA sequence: TGTGCCAGCAGTTTGGGGGGGGCGAACACCGGGGAGCTGTTTTTT. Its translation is CASSLGGANTGELFF.

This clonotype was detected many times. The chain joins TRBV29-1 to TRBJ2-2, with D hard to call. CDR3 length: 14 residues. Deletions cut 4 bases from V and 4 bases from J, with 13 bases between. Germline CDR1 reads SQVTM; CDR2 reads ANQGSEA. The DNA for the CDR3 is TGCAGCGTTGCGGGCCTCGGACGCACCGGGGAGCTGTTTTTT. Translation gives CSVAGLGRTGELFF.

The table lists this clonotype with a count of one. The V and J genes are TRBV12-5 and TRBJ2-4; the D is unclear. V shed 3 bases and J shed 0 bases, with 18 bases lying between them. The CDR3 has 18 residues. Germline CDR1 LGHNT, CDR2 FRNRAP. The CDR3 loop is CASGFPSTTRVAKNIQYF. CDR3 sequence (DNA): TGTGCTAGTGGTTTCCCGAGTACAACCCGCGTAGCCAAAAACATTCAGTACTTC.

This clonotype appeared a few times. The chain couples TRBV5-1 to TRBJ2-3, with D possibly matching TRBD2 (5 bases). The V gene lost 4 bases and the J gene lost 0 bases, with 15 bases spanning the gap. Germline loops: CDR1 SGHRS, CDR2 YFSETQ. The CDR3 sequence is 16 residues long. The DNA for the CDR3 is TGCGCCAGCAGCCGACACGACACGGGGAGCACAGATACGCAGTATTTT. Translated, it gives CASSRHDTGSTDTQYF.

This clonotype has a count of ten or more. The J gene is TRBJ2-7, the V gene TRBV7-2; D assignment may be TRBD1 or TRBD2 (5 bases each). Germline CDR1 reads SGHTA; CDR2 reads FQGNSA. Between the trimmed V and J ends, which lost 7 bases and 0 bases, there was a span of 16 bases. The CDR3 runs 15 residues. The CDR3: CASTITGTVSYEQYF. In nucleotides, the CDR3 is TGTGCCAGCACGATCACCGGGACGGTCTCCTACGAGCAGTACTTC.

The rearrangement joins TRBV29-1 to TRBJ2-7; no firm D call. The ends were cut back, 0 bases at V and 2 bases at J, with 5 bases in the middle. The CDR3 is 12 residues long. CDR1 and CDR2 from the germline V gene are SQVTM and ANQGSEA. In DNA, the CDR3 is TGCAGCGTTGAAGATGTAGCCTACGAGCAGTACTTC. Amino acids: CSVEDVAYEQYF.

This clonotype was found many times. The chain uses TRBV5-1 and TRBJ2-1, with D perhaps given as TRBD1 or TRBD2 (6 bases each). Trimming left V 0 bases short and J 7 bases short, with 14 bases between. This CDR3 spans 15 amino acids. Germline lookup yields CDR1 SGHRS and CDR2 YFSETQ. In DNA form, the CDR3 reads TGCGCCAGCAGCTTGGCGGGGGCCCCTTTGAATGAGCAGTTCTTC. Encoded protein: CASSLAGAPLNEQFF. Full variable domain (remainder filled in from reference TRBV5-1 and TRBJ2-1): KAGVTQTPRYLIKTRGQQVTLSCSPISGHRSVSWYQQTPGQGLQFLFEYFSETQRNKGNFPGRFSGRQFSNSRSEMNVSTLELGDSALYLCASSLAGAPLNEQFFGPGTRLTVL.

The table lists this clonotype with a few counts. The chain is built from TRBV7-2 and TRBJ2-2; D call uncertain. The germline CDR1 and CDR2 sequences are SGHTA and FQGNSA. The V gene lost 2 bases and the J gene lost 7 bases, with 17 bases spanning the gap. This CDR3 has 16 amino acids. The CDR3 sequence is CASSLSRAQRVGELFF. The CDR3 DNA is TGTGCCAGCAGCTTATCAAGGGCCCAGCGCGTCGGGGAGCTGTTTTTT.

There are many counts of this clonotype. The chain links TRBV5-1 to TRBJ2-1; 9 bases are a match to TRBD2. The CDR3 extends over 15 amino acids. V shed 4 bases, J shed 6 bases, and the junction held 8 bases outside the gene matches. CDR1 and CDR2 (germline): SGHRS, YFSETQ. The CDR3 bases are TGCGCCAGCAGCCAGGGACTAGCAAGAATCAATGAGCAGTTCTTC. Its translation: CASSQGLARINEQFF.

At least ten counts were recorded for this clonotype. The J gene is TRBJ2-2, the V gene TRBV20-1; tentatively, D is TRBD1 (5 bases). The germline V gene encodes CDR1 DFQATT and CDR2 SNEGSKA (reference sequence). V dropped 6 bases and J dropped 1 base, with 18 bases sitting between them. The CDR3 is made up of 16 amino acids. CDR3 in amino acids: CSAAGPRTGNTGELFF. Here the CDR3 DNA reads TGCAGTGCAGCCGGGCCGAGAACAGGGAACACCGGGGAGCTGTTTTTT.

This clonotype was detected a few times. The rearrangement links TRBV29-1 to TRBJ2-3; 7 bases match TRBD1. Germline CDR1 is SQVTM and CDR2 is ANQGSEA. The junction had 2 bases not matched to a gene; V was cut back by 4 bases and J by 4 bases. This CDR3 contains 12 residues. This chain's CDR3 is CSVGQGPDTQYF. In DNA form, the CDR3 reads TGCAGCGTTGGACAGGGACCAGATACGCAGTATTTT.

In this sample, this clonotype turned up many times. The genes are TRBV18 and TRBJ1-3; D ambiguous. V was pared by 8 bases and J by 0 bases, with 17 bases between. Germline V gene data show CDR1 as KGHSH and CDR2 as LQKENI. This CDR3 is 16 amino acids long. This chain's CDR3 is CASRDIRRTSGNTIYF. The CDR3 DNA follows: TGTGCCAGCCGCGACATACGGCGTACCTCTGGAAACACCATATATTTT.

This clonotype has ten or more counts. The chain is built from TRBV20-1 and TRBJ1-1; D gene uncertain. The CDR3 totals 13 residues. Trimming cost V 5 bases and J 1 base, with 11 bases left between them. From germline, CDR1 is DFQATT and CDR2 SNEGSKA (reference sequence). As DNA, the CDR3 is TGCAGTGCTGGAGGAACACCGAACACTGAAGCTTTCTTT. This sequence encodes CSAGGTPNTEAFF.

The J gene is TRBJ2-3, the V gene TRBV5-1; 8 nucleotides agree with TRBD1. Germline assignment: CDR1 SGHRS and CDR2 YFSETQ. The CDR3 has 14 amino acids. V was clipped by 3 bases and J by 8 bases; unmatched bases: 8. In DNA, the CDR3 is TGCGCCAGCAGCTGGGGACAGGAAGGGATTACGCAGTATTTT. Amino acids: CASSWGQEGITQYF.

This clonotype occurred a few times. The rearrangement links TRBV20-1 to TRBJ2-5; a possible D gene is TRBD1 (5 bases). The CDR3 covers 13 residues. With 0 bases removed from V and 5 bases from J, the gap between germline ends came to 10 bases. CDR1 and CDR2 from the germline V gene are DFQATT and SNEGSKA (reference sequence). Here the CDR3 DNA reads TGCAGTGCTAGAGATATGGGGCGGGAGACCCAGTACTTC. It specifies CSARDMGRETQYF.

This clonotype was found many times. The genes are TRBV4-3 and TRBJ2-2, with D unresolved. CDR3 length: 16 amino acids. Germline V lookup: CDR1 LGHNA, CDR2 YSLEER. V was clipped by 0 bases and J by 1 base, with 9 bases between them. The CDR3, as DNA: TGCGCCAGCAGCCAAGATGTATTCGGGAACACCGGGGAGCTGTTTTTT. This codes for CASSQDVFGNTGELFF.

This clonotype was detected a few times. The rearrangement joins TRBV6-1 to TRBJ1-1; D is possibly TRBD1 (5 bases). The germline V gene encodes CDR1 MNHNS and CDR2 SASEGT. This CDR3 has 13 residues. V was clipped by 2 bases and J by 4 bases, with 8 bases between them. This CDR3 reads CASSERGSTEAFF. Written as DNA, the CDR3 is TGTGCCAGCAGTGAAAGGGGCTCCACTGAAGCTTTCTTT.

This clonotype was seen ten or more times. CDR3 region: CASSMGSGRAAGELFF. CDR3 nucleotide sequence: TGTGCCAGTAGTATGGGATCCGGGAGAGCGGCCGGGGAGCTGTTTTTT. The V and J genes are TRBV19 and TRBJ2-2; D perhaps matches TRBD2 (6 bases). Trimming took 3 bases from V and 6 from J, leaving 17 bases between them. The length of the CDR3 is 16 residues. The germline V gene encodes CDR1 LNHDA and CDR2 SQIVND (reference sequence).

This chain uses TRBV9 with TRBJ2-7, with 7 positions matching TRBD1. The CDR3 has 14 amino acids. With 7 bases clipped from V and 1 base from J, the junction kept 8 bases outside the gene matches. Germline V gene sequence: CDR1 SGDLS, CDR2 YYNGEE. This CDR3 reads CASAKGQLSYEQYF. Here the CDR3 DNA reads TGTGCCAGCGCAAAGGGACAGCTTTCCTACGAGCAGTACTTC.

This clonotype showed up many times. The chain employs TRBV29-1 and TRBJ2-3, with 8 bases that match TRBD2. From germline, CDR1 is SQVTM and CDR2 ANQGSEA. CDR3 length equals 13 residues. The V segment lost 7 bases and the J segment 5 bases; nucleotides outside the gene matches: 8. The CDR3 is CSAERERRDTQYF. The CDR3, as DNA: TGCAGCGCAGAGCGGGAGCGGAGAGATACGCAGTATTTT.

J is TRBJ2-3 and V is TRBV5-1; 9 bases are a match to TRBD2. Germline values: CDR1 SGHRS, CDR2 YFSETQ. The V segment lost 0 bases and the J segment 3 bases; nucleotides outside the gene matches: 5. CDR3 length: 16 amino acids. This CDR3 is CASSLDAGGPTDTQYF. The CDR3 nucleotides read TGCGCCAGCAGCTTGGACGCGGGAGGGCCGACAGATACGCAGTATTTT.

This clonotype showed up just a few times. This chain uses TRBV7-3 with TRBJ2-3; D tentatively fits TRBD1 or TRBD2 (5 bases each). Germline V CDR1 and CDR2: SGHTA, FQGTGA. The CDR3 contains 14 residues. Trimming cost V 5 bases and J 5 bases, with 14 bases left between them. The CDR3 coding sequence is TGTGCCAGCAGCCCCGACCGGGGCGGAGATACGCAGTATTTT. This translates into CASSPDRGGDTQYF.

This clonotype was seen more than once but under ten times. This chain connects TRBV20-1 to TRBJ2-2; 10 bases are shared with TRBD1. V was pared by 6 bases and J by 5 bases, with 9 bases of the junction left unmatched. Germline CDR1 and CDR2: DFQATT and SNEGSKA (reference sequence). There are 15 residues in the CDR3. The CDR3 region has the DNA TGCAGTGCCAGAACGGGACAGGGGTATACCGGGGAGCTGTTTTTT. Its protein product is CSARTGQGYTGELFF.

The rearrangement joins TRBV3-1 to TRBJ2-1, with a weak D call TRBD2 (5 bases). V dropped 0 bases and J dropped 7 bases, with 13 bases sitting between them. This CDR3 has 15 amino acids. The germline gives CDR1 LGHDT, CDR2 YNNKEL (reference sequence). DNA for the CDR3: TGTGCCAGCAGCCAAGACTTGGGAGTTCGGAATGAGCAGTTCTTC. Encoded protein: CASSQDLGVRNEQFF.

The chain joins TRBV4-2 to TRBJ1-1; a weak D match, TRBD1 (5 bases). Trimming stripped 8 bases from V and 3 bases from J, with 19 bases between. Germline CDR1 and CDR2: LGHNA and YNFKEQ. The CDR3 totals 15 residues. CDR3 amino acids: CASGPRLGADTEAFF. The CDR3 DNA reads TGTGCCAGCGGCCCCCGCCTTGGGGCGGACACTGAAGCTTTCTTT.

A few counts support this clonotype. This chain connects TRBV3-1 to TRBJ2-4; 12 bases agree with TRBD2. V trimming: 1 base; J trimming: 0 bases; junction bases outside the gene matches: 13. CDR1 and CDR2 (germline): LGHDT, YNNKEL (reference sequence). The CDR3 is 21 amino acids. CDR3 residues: CASSQVGAGTSGPLAKNIQYF. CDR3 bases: TGTGCCAGCAGCCAAGTAGGTGCGGGGACTAGCGGGCCACTAGCCAAAAACATTCAGTACTTC. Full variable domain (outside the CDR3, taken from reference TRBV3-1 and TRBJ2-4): DTAVSQTPKYLVTQMGNDKSIKCEQNLGHDTMYWYKQDSKKFLKIMFSYNNKELIINETVPNRFSPKSPDKAHLNLHINSLELGDSAVYFCASSQVGAGTSGPLAKNIQYFGAGTRLSVL.

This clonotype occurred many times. The CDR3 DNA follows: TGTGCCATCAGTGAGTCGACGGGAGCCAGCTACGAGCAGTACTTC. Translating gives CAISESTGASYEQYF. This sequence joins TRBV10-3 and TRBJ2-7; TRBD2 is a possible D gene (6 bases). The germline V gene encodes CDR1 ENHRY and CDR2 SYGVKD. With 0 bases removed from V and 3 bases from J, the gap between germline ends came to 12 bases. There are 15 residues in the CDR3.

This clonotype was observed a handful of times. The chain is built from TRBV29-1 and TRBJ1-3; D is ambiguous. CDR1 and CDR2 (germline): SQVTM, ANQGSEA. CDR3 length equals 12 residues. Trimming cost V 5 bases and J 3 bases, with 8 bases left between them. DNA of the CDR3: TGCAGCGTTCATTCCGATGGAAACACCATATATTTT. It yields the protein CSVHSDGNTIYF.